A single sample is the source of the 10 T cell receptor beta chains below, sequenced in a study of blood T cell repertoires in COVID-19. The assay was immunoSEQ multiplex PCR, and TCRdb's table has in-frame clones only and misses some. Of about 62,000 clones in the sample, over 75% are singletons; the top ten hold about 20%. The sequencing sample was made of peripheral blood. Receptors were obtained from a woman in her fifties or sixties with COVID-19, enrolled during active disease.

V gene TRBV19 combines with J gene TRBJ2-7, with TRBD2 as a possible D gene (6 bases). This CDR3 is 14 amino acids long. Germline values: CDR1 LNHDA, CDR2 SQIVND (reference sequence). Trimming removed 7 bases at V and 7 bases at J, with 20 bases between. Here the CDR3 reads CASTPIRLRGEQYF. DNA of the CDR3: TGTGCCAGTACTCCCATTAGGCTTCGGGGGGAGCAGTACTTC.

The chain employs TRBV12-5 and TRBJ2-3; 7 nucleotides line up with TRBD1. V lost 5 bases, J lost 1 base, and 3 bases stayed unmatched. This CDR3 is 14 amino acids long. Looked up from germline, CDR1 is LGHNT and CDR2 is FRNRAP. The CDR3 loop is CASGTGQGTDTQYF. CDR3 nucleotide sequence: TGTGCTAGTGGTACCGGACAGGGCACAGATACGCAGTATTTT.

The chain is built from TRBV9 and TRBJ2-3; a possible D gene is TRBD2 (6 bases). This CDR3 comprises 16 residues. Trimming took off 2 bases at V and 0 bases at J, with 13 bases between the two ends. The V gene's germline CDR1 is SGDLS and CDR2 YYNGEE. The CDR3 region is CASSVIAETSTDTQYF. Written as DNA, the CDR3 is TGTGCCAGCAGCGTGATAGCGGAAACTAGCACAGATACGCAGTATTTT.

The chain has TRBV7-6 and TRBJ2-3, with D possibly matching TRBD1 (6 bases). The CDR3 is 16 amino acids. The germline gives CDR1 SGHVS, CDR2 FNYEAQ. Trimming took off 2 bases at V and 0 bases at J, with 12 bases between the two ends. The CDR3 coding sequence is TGTGCCAGCAGCTTACAGGGGACACTTAGCACAGATACGCAGTATTTT. It codes for CASSLQGTLSTDTQYF. Based on the CDR3 plus reference TRBV7-6 and TRBJ2-3, the full variable domain is GAGVSQSPRYKVTKRGQDVALRCDPISGHVSLYWYRQALGQGPEFLTYFNYEAQQDKSGLPNDRFSAERPEGSISTLTIQRTEQRDSAMYRCASSLQGTLSTDTQYFGPGTRLTVL.

This clone was counted between two and nine times. The gene calls are TRBV10-3 and TRBJ1-3; D gene unclear. CDR1 is ENHRY, CDR2 SYGVKD, per germline. This CDR3 region has 13 residues. Trimming shortened V by 6 bases and J by 0 bases, and 6 bases separated the two germline ends. CDR3 nucleotide sequence: TGTGCCATCAGACACATCTCTGGAAACACCATATATTTT. Protein product: CAIRHISGNTIYF.

This clone has a single count. This chain connects TRBV28 to TRBJ1-2, with D perhaps matching TRBD1 (5 bases). CDR1 and CDR2 (germline): MDHEN, SYDVKM. The CDR3 length is 13 residues. Trimming took off 2 bases at V and 4 bases at J, with 8 bases between the two ends. The CDR3 region is CASSLQGGYGYTF. In nucleotides, the CDR3 is TGTGCCAGCAGTTTACAGGGTGGCTATGGCTACACCTTC.

The V call is TRBV18, the J call TRBJ2-5; D is uncertain. The germline CDR1 and CDR2 sequences are KGHSH and LQKENI. The length of the CDR3 is 13 residues. Trimming stripped 2 bases from V and 5 bases from J, with 9 bases between. This CDR3 reads CASSPGAPETQYF. The CDR3 nucleotides are TGTGCCAGCTCACCAGGAGCCCCGGAGACCCAGTACTTC.

The rearrangement joins TRBV4-1 to TRBJ2-3; D is perhaps TRBD2 (5 bases). The V end lost 3 bases, the J end lost 0 bases, and 13 bases lay between the germline ends. This CDR3 is built from 16 residues. Germline lookup yields CDR1 MGHRA and CDR2 YSYEKL. The CDR3 region is CASSHQRGGSTDTQYF. In DNA form, the CDR3 reads TGCGCCAGCAGCCACCAAAGAGGCGGGAGCACAGATACGCAGTATTTT.

The V and J genes are TRBV2 and TRBJ1-1; D remains unclear. Germline V CDR1 and CDR2: SNHLY, FYNNEI. Deletions cut 5 bases from V and 1 base from J, with 8 bases between. The CDR3 length is 13 residues. CDR3: CASSPVRNTEAFF. CDR3 in DNA: TGTGCCAGCAGTCCCGTCCGGAACACTGAAGCTTTCTTT.

The chain links TRBV12-5 to TRBJ2-7, with D tentatively TRBD1 (6 bases). V was trimmed by 1 base and J by 0 bases, leaving 19 bases between them. The CDR3 contains 18 residues. CDR1 is LGHNT, CDR2 FRNRAP, per germline. For the CDR3, the DNA is TGTGCTAGTGGTTTGGAGAGGATTGACAGGCCCCACTCCTACGAGCAGTACTTC. This sequence encodes CASGLERIDRPHSYEQYF.